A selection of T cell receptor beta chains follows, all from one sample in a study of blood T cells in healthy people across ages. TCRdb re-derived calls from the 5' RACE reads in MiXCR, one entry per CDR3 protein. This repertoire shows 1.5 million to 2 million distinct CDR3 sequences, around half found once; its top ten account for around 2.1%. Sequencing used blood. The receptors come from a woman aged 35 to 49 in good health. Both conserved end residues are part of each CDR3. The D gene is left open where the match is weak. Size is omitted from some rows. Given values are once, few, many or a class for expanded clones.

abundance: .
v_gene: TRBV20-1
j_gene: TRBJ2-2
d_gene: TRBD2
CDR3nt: TGCAGTGCTAGAGATGAACTAGCGGGGATTACCGGGGAGCTGTTTTTT
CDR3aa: CSARDELAGITGELFF

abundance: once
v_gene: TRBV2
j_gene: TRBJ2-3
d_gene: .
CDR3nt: TGTGCCAGCAGAGAACGACTAGGGGGCCCAGATACGCAGTATTTT
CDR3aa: CASRERLGGPDTQYF

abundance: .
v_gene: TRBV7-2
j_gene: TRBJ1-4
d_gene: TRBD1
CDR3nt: TGTGCCAGCAGCTGGGGACAGAGGGAAAAACTGTTTTTT
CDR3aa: CASSWGQREKLFF

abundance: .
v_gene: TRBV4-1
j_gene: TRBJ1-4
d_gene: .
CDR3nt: TGCGCCAGCAGCCAAAAAGGTGGTAGGTCCCAGAATGAAAAACTGTTTTTT
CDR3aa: CASSQKGGRSQNEKLFF

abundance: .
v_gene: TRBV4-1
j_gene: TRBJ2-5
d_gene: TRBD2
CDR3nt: TGCGCCAGCAGCGAACCTCAGGGACTAGCTAATCGTCGGGAGACCCAGTACTTC
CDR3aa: CASSEPQGLANRRETQYF

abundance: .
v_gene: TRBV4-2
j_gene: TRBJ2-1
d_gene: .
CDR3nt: TGTGCCAGCAGCCAGTCACCCCTAGGGGGTACCCTGGGGAATGAGCAGTTCTTC
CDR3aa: CASSQSPLGGTLGNEQFF

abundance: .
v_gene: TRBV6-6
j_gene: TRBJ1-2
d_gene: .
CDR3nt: TGTGCCAGCACCCTGGACGGCTTTGGCTACACCTTC
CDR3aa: CASTLDGFGYTF

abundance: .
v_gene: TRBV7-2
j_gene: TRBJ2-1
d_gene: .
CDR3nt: TGTGCCAGCAGCCCGCGCCGGGGAAATGAGCAGTTCTTC
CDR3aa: CASSPRRGNEQFF

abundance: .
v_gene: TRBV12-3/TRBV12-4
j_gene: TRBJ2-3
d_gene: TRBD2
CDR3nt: TGTGCCAGCAACGTCCGTGGACTAGCGGGGGATAGCACAGATACGCAGTATTTT
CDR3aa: CASNVRGLAGDSTDTQYF

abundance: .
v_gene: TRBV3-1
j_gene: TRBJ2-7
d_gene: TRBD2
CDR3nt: TGTGCCAGCAGCCCCCTAGCGGGGGACTACGAGCAGTACTTC
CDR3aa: CASSPLAGDYEQYF

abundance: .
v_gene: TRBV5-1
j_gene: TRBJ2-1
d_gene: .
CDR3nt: TGCGCCAGCAGCTTGTATCACTCCACCACCAACAATGAGCAGTTCTTC
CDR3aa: CASSLYHSTTNNEQFF

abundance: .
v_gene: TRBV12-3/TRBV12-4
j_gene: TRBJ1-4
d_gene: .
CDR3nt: TGTGCCAGCAGTTTCTCCGGGCAGGGCTTGGGGGAAAAACTGTTTTTT
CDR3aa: CASSFSGQGLGEKLFF

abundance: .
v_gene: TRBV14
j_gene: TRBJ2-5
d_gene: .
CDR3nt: TGTGCCAGCAGCCAAGATATGGCCCGTCGGGAGACCCAGTACTTC
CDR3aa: CASSQDMARRETQYF

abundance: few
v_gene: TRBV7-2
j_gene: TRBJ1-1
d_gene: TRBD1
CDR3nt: TGTGCCAGCAGCTCCCCGACAGGGGTTAACACTGAAGCTTTCTTT
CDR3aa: CASSSPTGVNTEAFF

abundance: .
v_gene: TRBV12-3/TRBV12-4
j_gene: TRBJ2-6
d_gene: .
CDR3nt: TGTGCCAGCATCCTATTTAGTACAGGAGTTTTCTCTGGGGCCAACGTCCTGACTTTC
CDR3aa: CASILFSTGVFSGANVLTF

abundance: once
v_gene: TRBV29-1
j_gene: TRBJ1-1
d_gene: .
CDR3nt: TGCTCCAGCGAAGTCATAGAGGCTTTCTTT
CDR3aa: CSSEVIEAFF

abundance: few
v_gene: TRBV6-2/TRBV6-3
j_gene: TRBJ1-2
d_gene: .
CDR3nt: TGTGCCAGCAGTTCCCAGACAGGCCCTGGCGGCGGCTACACCTTC
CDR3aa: CASSSQTGPGGGYTF

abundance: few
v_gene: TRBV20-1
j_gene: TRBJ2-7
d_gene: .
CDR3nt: TGCAGTACCCCCGAGATTAGCTCCTACGAGCAGTACTTC
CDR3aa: CSTPEISSYEQYF

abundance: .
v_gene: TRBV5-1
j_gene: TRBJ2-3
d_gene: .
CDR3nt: TGCGCCAGCAGCCCCCTTTCGGACAGAACCTTGCGAGGGACAGATACGCAGTATTTT
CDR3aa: CASSPLSDRTLRGTDTQYF

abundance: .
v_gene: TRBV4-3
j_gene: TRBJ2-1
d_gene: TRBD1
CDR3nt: TGCGCCAGCAGTCAAGGACAGGGGAGTCTTGAGCAGTTCTTC
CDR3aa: CASSQGQGSLEQFF

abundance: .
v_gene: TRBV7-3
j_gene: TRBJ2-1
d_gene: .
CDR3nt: TGTGCCAGCAGCCCGCAGGGTCGAAGGGGGAATGAGCAGTTCTTC
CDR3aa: CASSPQGRRGNEQFF

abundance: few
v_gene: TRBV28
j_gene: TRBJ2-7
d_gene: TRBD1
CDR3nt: TGTGCCAGCAGGTCTCACAGGGGCGGGGAGCAGTACTTC
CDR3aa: CASRSHRGGEQYF

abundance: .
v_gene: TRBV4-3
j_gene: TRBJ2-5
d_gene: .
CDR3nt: TGCGCCAGCAGCCAAGATTCCGGGGGTCTGTTCGCCCAGTACTTC
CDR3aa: CASSQDSGGLFAQYF

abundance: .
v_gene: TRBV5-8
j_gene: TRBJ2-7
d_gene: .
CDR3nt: TGTGCCAGCAGCCCTACTTCGAGCGGTGCACGGGGGCAGTACTTC
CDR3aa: CASSPTSSGARGQYF

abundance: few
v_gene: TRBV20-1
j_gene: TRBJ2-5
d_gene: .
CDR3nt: TGCAGTGCTAGAGAGGGACTCGTCCCTGGGGAGACCCAGTACTTC
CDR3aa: CSAREGLVPGETQYF

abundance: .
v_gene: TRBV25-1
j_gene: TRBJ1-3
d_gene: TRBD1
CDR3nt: TGTGCCAGCAGGGGACAGGGGGCAGGAAACACCATATATTTT
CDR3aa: CASRGQGAGNTIYF

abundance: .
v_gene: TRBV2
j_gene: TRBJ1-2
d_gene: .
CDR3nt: TGTGCCAGCAGACACGGTGACTATGGCTACACCTTC
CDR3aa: CASRHGDYGYTF

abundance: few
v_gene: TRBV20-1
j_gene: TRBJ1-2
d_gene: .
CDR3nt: TGCAGTGCCCAGAGAGGGTTAGGCTATGGCTACACCTTC
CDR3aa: CSAQRGLGYGYTF

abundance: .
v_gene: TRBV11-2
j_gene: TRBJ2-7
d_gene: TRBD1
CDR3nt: TGTGCCAGCAGCCTCCTAGGACAGGGGGCTTACTCCTACGAGCAGTACTTC
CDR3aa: CASSLLGQGAYSYEQYF

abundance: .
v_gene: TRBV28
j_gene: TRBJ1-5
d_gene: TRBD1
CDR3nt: TGTGCCAGCAGTTTATGGAGGACAGGGTCCAATCAGCCCCAGCATTTT
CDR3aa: CASSLWRTGSNQPQHF

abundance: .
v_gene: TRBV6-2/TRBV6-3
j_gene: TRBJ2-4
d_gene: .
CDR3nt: TGTGCCAGCAGTTACCTCCGGGACACCGGGGGGCAGTACTTC
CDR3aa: CASSYLRDTGGQYF

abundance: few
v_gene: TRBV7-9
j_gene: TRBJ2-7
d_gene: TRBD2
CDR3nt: TGTGCCAGCAGCGGATTAGTAGCGGGGGGACCCTACGAGCAGTACTTC
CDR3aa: CASSGLVAGGPYEQYF

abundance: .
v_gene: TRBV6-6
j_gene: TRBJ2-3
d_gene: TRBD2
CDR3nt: TGTGCCAGCAGTTCGGGCCGAGCGGGGGCGCACACAGATACGCAGTATTTT
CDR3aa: CASSSGRAGAHTDTQYF

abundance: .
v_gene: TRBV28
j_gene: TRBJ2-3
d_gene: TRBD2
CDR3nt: TGTGCCAGCAGATCCGGACTAGCGGGGGGCTTAGATACGCAGTATTTT
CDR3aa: CASRSGLAGGLDTQYF

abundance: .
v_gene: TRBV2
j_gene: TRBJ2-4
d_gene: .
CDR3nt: TGTGCCAGCAGTGAATTTGGAGGGGTTGCCAAAAACATTCAGTACTTC
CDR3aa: CASSEFGGVAKNIQYF

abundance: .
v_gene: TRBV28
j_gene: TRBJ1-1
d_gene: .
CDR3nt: TGTGCCACCATGATTAGGGGGGAGAACACTGAAGCTTTCTTT
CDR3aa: CATMIRGENTEAFF

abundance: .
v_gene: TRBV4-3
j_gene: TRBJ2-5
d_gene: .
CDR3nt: TGCGCCAGCAGCCCGTCGTGGGGGGCCAGAGAGACCCAGTACTTC
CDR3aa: CASSPSWGARETQYF

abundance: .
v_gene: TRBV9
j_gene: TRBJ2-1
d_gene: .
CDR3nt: TGTGCCAGCAGCGTAGGATTCGAGGGCGATGAGCAGTTCTTC
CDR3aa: CASSVGFEGDEQFF